The entry that follows covers one T cell receptor beta chain sequence. The data belong to a study of blood T cell repertoires in COVID-19. Study as a whole: Material from acute and convalescent COVID-19 was sourced from the United States, Italy and Spain.

In the original analysis: Estimates of nucleated cell counts were drawn from the amplification of reference gene primers. Data came from immunoSEQ multiplex PCR; TCRdb stores just in-frame clones and leaves some out. Clone size and the V and J calls come from that table; the DNA yielded D and trimming. In the table there are 200,000 to 250,000 clones, around 83% of which are singletons. Deletions cut 7 bases from V and 3 bases from J, with 13 bases between. Germline loops: CDR1 MDHEN, CDR2 SYDVKM. This CDR3 region has 14 residues. The chain combines TRBV28 with TRBJ1-5; a possible D gene is TRBD1 (6 bases). The receptor was derived from a woman in her 50s with acute or convalescent COVID-19. The specimen sequenced was peripheral blood. CDR3 DNA sequence: TGTGCCAGCATCAAACAGGGAATCAATCAGCCCCAGCATTTT. Its translation: CASIKQGINQPQHF.